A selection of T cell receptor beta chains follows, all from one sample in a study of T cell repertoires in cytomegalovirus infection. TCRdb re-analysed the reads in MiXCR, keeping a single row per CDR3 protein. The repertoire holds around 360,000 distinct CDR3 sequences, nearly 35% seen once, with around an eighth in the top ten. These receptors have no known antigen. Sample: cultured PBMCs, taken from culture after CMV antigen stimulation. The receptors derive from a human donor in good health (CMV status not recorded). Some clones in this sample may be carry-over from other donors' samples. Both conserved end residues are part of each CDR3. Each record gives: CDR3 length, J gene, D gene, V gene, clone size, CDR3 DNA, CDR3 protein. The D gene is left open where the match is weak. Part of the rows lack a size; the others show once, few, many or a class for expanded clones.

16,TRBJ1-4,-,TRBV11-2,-,TGTGCCAGCAGCTTACAGGGACGGGGAGTTAATGAAAAACTGTTTTTT,CASSLQGRGVNEKLFF
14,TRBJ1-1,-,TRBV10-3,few,TGTGCCATCAGTGAGTCGCGGACGGTTAAAGAAGCTTTCTTT,CAISESRTVKEAFF
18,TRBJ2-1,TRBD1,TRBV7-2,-,TGTGCCAGCAGCTTACTCTCTACGTCAGGGGGCGGCTACAATGAGCAGTTCTTC,CASSLLSTSGGGYNEQFF
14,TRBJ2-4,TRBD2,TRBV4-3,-,TGCGCCAGCAGCCAAGGGGGGGGAGAAAACATTCAGTACTTC,CASSQGGGENIQYF
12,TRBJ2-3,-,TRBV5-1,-,TGCGCCAGCAGCTTAACACCAGATACGCAGTATTTT,CASSLTPDTQYF
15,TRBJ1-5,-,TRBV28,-,TGTGCCAGCAGTTTAGCGGGGGCAGCTAATCAGCCCCAGCATTTT,CASSLAGAANQPQHF
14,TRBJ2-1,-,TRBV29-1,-,TGCAGCGTTGTAATCCGCCTCACCTACAATGAGCAGTTCTTC,CSVVIRLTYNEQFF
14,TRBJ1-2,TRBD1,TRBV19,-,TGTGCCAGTAGCGGCGGTAGGGGGCAAAGGGGCTACACCTTC,CASSGGRGQRGYTF
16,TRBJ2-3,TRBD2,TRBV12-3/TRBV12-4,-,TGTGCCAGCAGTTTGACTCTAGCGGGAGTTACAGATACGCAGTATTTT,CASSLTLAGVTDTQYF
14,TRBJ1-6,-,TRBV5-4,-,TGTGCCAGCAGCTTGGGGACGGCCAGGGCACCCCTCCACTTT,CASSLGTARAPLHF
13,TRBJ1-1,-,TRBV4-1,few,TGCGCCAGCAGCCAAATTGGGGGAACTGAAGCTTTCTTT,CASSQIGGTEAFF
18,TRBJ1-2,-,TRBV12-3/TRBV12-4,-,TGTGCCAGCAGTTATAGCTTGCGAAGGCGGGGGTCCAATTATGGCTACACCTTC,CASSYSLRRRGSNYGYTF
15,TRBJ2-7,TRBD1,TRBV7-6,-,TGTGCCAGCAGCCCAGGACAGGGCTTTACCTACGAGCAGTACTTC,CASSPGQGFTYEQYF
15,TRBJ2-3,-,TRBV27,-,TGTGCCAGCAGTTTACGGACAGATTACACAGATACGCAGTATTTT,CASSLRTDYTDTQYF
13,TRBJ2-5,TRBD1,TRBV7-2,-,TGTGCCAGCAGCACGGACAGGCAGGGGACCCAGTACTTC,CASSTDRQGTQYF
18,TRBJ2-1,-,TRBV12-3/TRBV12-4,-,TGTGCCAGCAGTTTAGCGATAACTGGGAGACGACCGTACAATGAGCAGTTCTTC,CASSLAITGRRPYNEQFF
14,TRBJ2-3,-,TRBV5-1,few,TGCGCCAGCAGCAGACCGGGTCCAGGAGATACGCAGTATTTT,CASSRPGPGDTQYF
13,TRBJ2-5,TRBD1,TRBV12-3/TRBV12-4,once,TGTGCCAGCACCACGACAGGGGGACAGACCCAGTACTTC,CASTTTGGQTQYF
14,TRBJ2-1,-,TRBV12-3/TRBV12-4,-,TGTGCCAGCAGTTTAGCTAGCGTTGTCGATGAGCAGTTCTTC,CASSLASVVDEQFF
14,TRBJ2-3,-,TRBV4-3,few,TGCGCCAGCAGCCAAGACCGTAGCGCAGATACGCAGTATTTT,CASSQDRSADTQYF
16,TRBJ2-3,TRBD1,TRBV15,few,TGTGCCACCAGCAAAGGGGGCGGATCCTCCAGGGATACGCAGTATTTT,CATSKGGGSSRDTQYF
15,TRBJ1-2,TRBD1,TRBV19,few,TGTGCCAGTACCACCGGGACAGGGGGCCGCGGGGGCTACACCTTC,CASTTGTGGRGGYTF
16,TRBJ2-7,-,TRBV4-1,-,TGCGCCAGCAGCCAAGAGGAACAGGGAAGAATCTACGAGCAGTACTTC,CASSQEEQGRIYEQYF
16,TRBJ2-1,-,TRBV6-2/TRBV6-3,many,TGTGCCAGCAGTTACTCGAAAGCAGGCTCCTACAATGAGCAGTTCTTC,CASSYSKAGSYNEQFF
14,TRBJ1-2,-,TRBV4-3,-,TGCGCCAGCAGCCAAGATGCGTCCAACTATGGCTACACCTTC,CASSQDASNYGYTF
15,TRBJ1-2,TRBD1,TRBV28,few,TGTGCCAGCAGTTCCGCCCAGGGGGCTGACTATGGCTACACCTTC,CASSSAQGADYGYTF
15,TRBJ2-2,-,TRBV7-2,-,TGTGCCAGCAGCTTAAAACCCCTGAACACCGGGGAGCTGTTTTTT,CASSLKPLNTGELFF
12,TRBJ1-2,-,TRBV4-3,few,TGCGCCAGCAGCCCCAACGGATATGGCTACACCTTC,CASSPNGYGYTF
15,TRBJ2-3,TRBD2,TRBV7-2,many,TGTGCCAGCAGTTCTAACCTAGCGGCGGTAGATACGCAGTATTTT,CASSSNLAAVDTQYF
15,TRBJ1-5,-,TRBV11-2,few,TGTGCCAGCAGCTTCTCGGACTTAAGCAATCAGCCCCAGCATTTT,CASSFSDLSNQPQHF
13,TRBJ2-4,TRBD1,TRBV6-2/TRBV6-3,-,TGTGCCAGCAGTCGACAGGGGCGTCTGGTTCAGTACTTC,CASSRQGRLVQYF
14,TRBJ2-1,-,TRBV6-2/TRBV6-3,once,TGTGCCAGCAGTTACTCGAGGATAGGCAATGAGCAGTTCTTC,CASSYSRIGNEQFF
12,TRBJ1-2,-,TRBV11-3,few,TGTGCCAGCAGCTCACAGGGATTTGGCTACACCTTC,CASSSQGFGYTF
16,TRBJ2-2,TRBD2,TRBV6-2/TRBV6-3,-,TGTGCCAGCAGCCTTTCACTAGCGGGGTACACCGGGGAGCTGTTTTTT,CASSLSLAGYTGELFF
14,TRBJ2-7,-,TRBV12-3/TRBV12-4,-,TGTGCCAGCAGTAACCCCCCGTTGGCCTACGAGCAGTACTTC,CASSNPPLAYEQYF